A single sample is the source of the 4 T cell receptor beta chains below, sequenced in a study of blood T cell repertoires in COVID-19. Generated by immunoSEQ multiplex PCR, the TCRdb table keeps only in-frame clones and is missing some. The profile shows about 250,000 clones, around nine tenths of them singletons. The sample taken for sequencing was peripheral blood. The receptor set was obtained from a woman aged 55-70 years who had recovered from COVID-19.

The chain couples TRBV25-1 to TRBJ2-5; TRBD2 agrees at 7 bases. This CDR3 comprises 14 residues. CDR1 is MGHDK, CDR2 SYGVNS, per germline. V was clipped by 8 bases and J by 5 bases; unmatched bases: 11. The CDR3 DNA reads as TGTGCCAGCGACCGGGGGGACCCAGGGGAGACCCAGTACTTC. This gives the protein CASDRGDPGETQYF.

This chain connects TRBV29-1 to TRBJ2-1; 7 bases agree with TRBD2. The CDR3 is made up of 16 amino acids. Germline V lookup: CDR1 SQVTM, CDR2 ANQGSEA. With 5 bases clipped from V and 0 bases from J, the junction kept 10 bases outside the gene matches. CDR3 sequence (DNA): TGCAGCGTTTACCGGGGGGATAAAACCTCCTACAATGAGCAGTTCTTC. It yields the protein CSVYRGDKTSYNEQFF.

The V call is TRBV2, the J call TRBJ1-5; D gene uncertain. CDR1 is SNHLY, CDR2 FYNNEI, per germline. V was cut by 4 bases and J by 2 bases, with 9 bases left in between. The length of the CDR3 is 14 residues. CDR3 in amino acids: CASSGENGNQPQHF. In DNA form, the CDR3 reads TGTGCCAGCAGTGGAGAAAATGGCAATCAGCCCCAGCATTTT.

The V and J genes are TRBV5-8 and TRBJ2-2; 9 bases are a match to TRBD2. The CDR3 runs to 18 residues. With 3 bases clipped from V and 5 bases from J, the junction kept 14 bases outside the gene matches. Germline CDR1 reads SGHTS; CDR2 reads YDEGEE. The CDR3 coding sequence is TGTGCCAGCAGCTCCAAGCTGGTAGCGGGGGTTCTGACCGGGGAGCTGTTTTTT. Amino acid sequence: CASSSKLVAGVLTGELFF.